These T cell receptor beta chains were read from a single sample in a study of cytomegalovirus exposure and HLA in healthy donors. Sequencing used immunoSEQ multiplex PCR; TCRdb keeps in-frame clones, though not all of them. The table has 150,000 or so clones, approximately 90% seen once. Sequencing was carried out using PBMCs. These receptors came from a woman aged 25 to 39 in good health and CMV-seropositive. CDR3s include the opening cysteine and the closing phenylalanine or tryptophan. Fields, in order: clone size, V gene, J gene, D gene, CDR3 protein, CDR3 DNA. D genes are given only for firm matches. Size values are once, few and many counts, or a class for expanded clones, and some rows have none.

>-|TRBV6-1|TRBJ1-1|TRBD1
CASSKVGQGNTEAFF
TGTGCCAGCAGCAAAGTGGGACAGGGGAACACTGAAGCTTTCTTT
>-|TRBV28|TRBJ2-2|-
CASSLPQGWELFF
TGTGCCAGCAGTTTGCCACAGGGCTGGGAGCTGTTTTTT
>-|TRBV27|TRBJ2-5|-
CASSFLGGQETQYF
TGTGCCAGCAGTTTTCTCGGGGGCCAAGAGACCCAGTACTTC
>-|TRBV2|TRBJ2-7|TRBD2
CASSGGTSGSYEQYF
TGTGCCAGCAGTGGGGGGACTAGCGGTTCCTACGAGCAGTACTTC
>-|TRBV7-2|TRBJ2-5|-
CASSRSVEETQYF
TGTGCCAGCAGCCGCTCGGTGGAAGAGACCCAGTACTTC
>-|TRBV5-1|TRBJ2-5|-
CASSLAGRAIETQYF
TGCGCCAGCAGCTTGGCTGGCAGGGCAATAGAGACCCAGTACTTC
>once|TRBV14|TRBJ2-1|-
CASSLNGGNEQFF
TGTGCCAGCAGCTTAAACGGAGGGAATGAGCAGTTCTTC
>-|TRBV5-1|TRBJ2-5|-
CASSFTGGLLETQYF
TGCGCCAGCAGCTTCACAGGAGGGCTCCTAGAGACCCAGTACTTC
>-|TRBV2|TRBJ1-1|TRBD1
CASRPRDRGPTEAFF
TGTGCCAGCAGACCCAGGGACAGGGGGCCAACTGAAGCTTTCTTT
>once|TRBV5-1|TRBJ1-1|TRBD1
CASSARDRGTEAFF
TGCGCCAGCAGCGCCCGGGACAGGGGAACTGAAGCTTTCTTT
>-|TRBV5-1|TRBJ2-7|-
CASSLVQAPYEQYF
TGCGCCAGCAGCTTGGTCCAGGCACCCTACGAGCAGTACTTC
>once|TRBV28|TRBJ2-3|-
CASYRGDTQYF
TGTGCCAGCTACCGCGGGGATACGCAGTATTTT
>once|TRBV28|TRBJ1-3|-
CASSSFSRLRGTIYF
TGTGCCAGCAGTTCTTTCTCGCGGTTGCGCGGCACCATATATTTT
>-|TRBV28|TRBJ1-5|TRBD1
CASSLADRGPNQPQHF
TGTGCCAGCAGTTTGGCTGACAGGGGGCCCAATCAGCCCCAGCATTTT
>-|TRBV7-3|TRBJ2-7|-
CASSAWTLNSYEQYF
TGTGCCAGCAGCGCCTGGACTTTGAATTCCTACGAGCAGTACTTC
>-|TRBV4-1|TRBJ2-2|-
CASSLGAGTGELFF
TGCGCCAGCAGCCTGGGGGCGGGCACCGGGGAGCTGTTTTTT
>-|TRBV2|TRBJ2-7|TRBD2
CASSEGAGGPWEQYF
TGTGCCAGCAGTGAAGGGGCGGGAGGGCCGTGGGAGCAGTACTTC
>-|TRBV19|TRBJ2-2|TRBD1
CARTGQGGLPGELFF
TGTGCCAGGACAGGACAGGGGGGTTTACCCGGGGAGCTGTTTTTT
>-|TRBV7-2|TRBJ2-1|TRBD2
CASSRLVGGGADEQFF
TGTGCCAGCAGCCGGCTCGTCGGCGGGGGGGCCGATGAGCAGTTCTTC
>-|TRBV6-5|TRBJ2-7|-
CASTASVGAYEQYF
TGTGCCAGCACCGCCTCGGTGGGAGCCTACGAGCAGTACTTC
>-|TRBV28|TRBJ2-1|TRBD2
CASSLAGGRKNEQFF
TGTGCCAGCAGTTTAGCGGGGGGCCGGAAGAATGAGCAGTTCTTC
>-|TRBV27|TRBJ2-3|TRBD1
CASPQGAKDTQYF
TGTGCCAGCCCTCAGGGGGCGAAAGATACGCAGTATTTT
>-|TRBV5-1|TRBJ1-6|-
CASSLGQYNSPLHF
TGCGCCAGCAGCTTGGGACAGTATAATTCACCCCTCCACTTT
>once|TRBV9|TRBJ2-5|-
CASSVAPSGQETQYF
TGTGCCAGCAGCGTAGCGCCCAGCGGCCAAGAGACCCAGTACTTC
>-|TRBV28|TRBJ1-1|TRBD1
CASTGTGDADTEAFF
TGTGCCAGCACGGGGACAGGGGATGCGGACACTGAAGCTTTCTTT
>-|TRBV28|TRBJ2-7|-
CASSPNFGPYEQYF
TGTGCCAGCAGCCCAAATTTTGGCCCCTACGAGCAGTACTTC
>-|TRBV10-1|TRBJ2-1|TRBD2
CASSTSGANNEQFF
TGCGCCAGCAGCACTAGCGGGGCGAACAATGAGCAGTTCTTC
>-|TRBV15|TRBJ2-7|TRBD1
CATSSRQGAHEQYF
TGTGCCACCAGCAGCAGACAGGGGGCCCACGAGCAGTACTTC
>-|TRBV28|TRBJ2-1|TRBD2
CASSFPGLAGEGEQFF
TGTGCCAGCAGTTTTCCGGGACTAGCGGGAGAAGGGGAGCAGTTCTTC
>few|TRBV27|TRBJ1-5|-
CASSGGVLNQPQHF
TGTGCCAGCAGTGGGGGGGTTCTCAATCAGCCCCAGCATTTT
>-|TRBV6-1|TRBJ1-6|-
CASSEQGGRSPLHF
TGTGCCAGCAGTGAGCAGGGAGGTCGATCACCCCTCCACTTT
>-|TRBV19|TRBJ2-1|-
CASSIVSGDNEQFF
TGTGCCAGTAGTATAGTATCGGGGGACAATGAGCAGTTCTTC
>-|TRBV5-6|TRBJ2-7|-
CASSFGTTYEQYF
TGTGCCAGCAGCTTTGGGACAACCTACGAGCAGTACTTC
>-|TRBV2|TRBJ1-2|TRBD1
CASNTGTAAGGYTF
TGTGCCAGCAATACCGGGACAGCAGCTGGGGGCTACACCTTC
>few|TRBV5-1|TRBJ1-5|TRBD1
CASSTGGANQPQHF
TGCGCCAGCAGCACAGGGGGCGCGAATCAGCCCCAGCATTTT
>-|TRBV27|TRBJ1-5|-
CASSLLGQANQPQHF
TGTGCCAGCAGTTTACTCGGCCAGGCCAATCAGCCCCAGCATTTT
>-|TRBV5-6|TRBJ2-5|TRBD1
CASSVDRGGETQYF
TGTGCCAGCAGCGTGGACAGGGGGGGTGAGACCCAGTACTTC
>few|TRBV5-1|TRBJ2-2|TRBD1
CASSSGDRDPGELFF
TGCGCCAGCAGCAGTGGGGACAGGGATCCCGGGGAGCTGTTTTTT
>-|TRBV2|TRBJ2-5|-
CASSEGRGYETQYF
TGTGCCAGCAGTGAAGGTCGGGGATATGAAACCCAGTACTTC
>-|TRBV14|TRBJ1-2|-
CASSQVSGGKGYTF
TGTGCCAGCAGCCAAGTTTCTGGTGGCAAGGGCTACACCTTC
>-|TRBV9|TRBJ2-1|TRBD1
CASSAEQGRGAFF
TGTGCCAGCAGCGCGGAACAGGGGCGAGGGGCGTTCTTC
>-|TRBV28|TRBJ1-3|-
CASSPQVPGNTIYF
TGTGCCAGCAGTCCACAGGTCCCTGGAAACACCATATATTTT
>-|TRBV18|TRBJ2-7|TRBD2
CASSPGLAGASYEQYF
TGTGCCAGCTCACCTGGTCTAGCGGGGGCCTCCTACGAGCAGTACTTC
>once|TRBV5-1|TRBJ2-3|-
CASSLGRAIGDTQYF
TGCGCCAGCAGCTTAGGCAGGGCCATCGGAGATACGCAGTATTTT
>-|TRBV19|TRBJ2-1|-
CASRGVREQFF
TGTGCCAGTAGAGGGGTCCGGGAGCAGTTCTTC
>-|TRBV28|TRBJ1-5|-
CASSPRDWGQGQPQHF
TGTGCCAGCAGTCCTCGGGACTGGGGCCAGGGCCAGCCCCAGCATTTT
>-|TRBV9|TRBJ2-5|-
CASSAAQGPQETQYF
TGTGCCAGCAGCGCGGCCCAGGGTCCCCAAGAGACCCAGTACTTC
>-|TRBV19|TRBJ2-1|-
CASRPSRGAWGEQFF
TGTGCCAGTAGACCGTCGCGGGGTGCTTGGGGGGAGCAGTTCTTC
>-|TRBV9|TRBJ2-7|TRBD2
CASSAGLATGYEQYF
TGTGCCAGCAGCGCGGGACTAGCGACAGGCTACGAGCAGTACTTC